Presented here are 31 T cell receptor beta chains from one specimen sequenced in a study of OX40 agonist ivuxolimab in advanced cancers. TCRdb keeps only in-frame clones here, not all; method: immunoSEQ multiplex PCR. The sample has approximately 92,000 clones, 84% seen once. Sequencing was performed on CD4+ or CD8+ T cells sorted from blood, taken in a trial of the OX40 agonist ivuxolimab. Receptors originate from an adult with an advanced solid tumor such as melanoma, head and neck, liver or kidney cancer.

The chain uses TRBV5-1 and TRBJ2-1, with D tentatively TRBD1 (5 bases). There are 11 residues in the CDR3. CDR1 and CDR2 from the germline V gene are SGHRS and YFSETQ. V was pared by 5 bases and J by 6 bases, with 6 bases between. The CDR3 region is CASRDSNEQFF. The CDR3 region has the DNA TGCGCCAGCAGAGACAGCAATGAGCAGTTCTTC.

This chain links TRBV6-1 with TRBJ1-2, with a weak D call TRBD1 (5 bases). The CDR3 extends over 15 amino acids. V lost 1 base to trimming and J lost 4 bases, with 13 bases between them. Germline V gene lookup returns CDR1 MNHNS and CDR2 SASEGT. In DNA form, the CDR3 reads TGTGCCAGCAGTGAAGAAGGATGGGACCTCTATGGCTACACCTTC. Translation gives CASSEEGWDLYGYTF.

The CDR3, as DNA: TGCGCCAGCAGCTTGGATGGGAACCCTCAGCCCCAGCATTTT. Its translation: CASSLDGNPQPQHF. The V and J genes are TRBV5-1 and TRBJ1-5; D is unresolved. V lost 0 bases to trimming and J lost 6 bases, with 10 bases between them. This CDR3 is 14 amino acids long. CDR1 and CDR2 from the germline V gene are SGHRS and YFSETQ.

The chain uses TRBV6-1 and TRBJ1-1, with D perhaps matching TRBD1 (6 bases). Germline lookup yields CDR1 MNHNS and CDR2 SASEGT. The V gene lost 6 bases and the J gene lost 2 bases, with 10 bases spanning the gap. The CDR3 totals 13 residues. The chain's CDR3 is CASSEGQNTEAFF. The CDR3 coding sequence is TGTGCCAGCAGCGAGGGACAAAACACTGAAGCTTTCTTT.

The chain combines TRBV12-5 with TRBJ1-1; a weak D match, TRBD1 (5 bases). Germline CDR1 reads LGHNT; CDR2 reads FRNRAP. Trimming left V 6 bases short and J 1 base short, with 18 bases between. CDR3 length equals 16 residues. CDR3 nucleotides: TGTGCTAGTGGACCCGTCAGGCCCGGGGCGAACACTGAAGCTTTCTTT. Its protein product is CASGPVRPGANTEAFF.

The chain's CDR3 is CASSLSGRGHEQYF. As DNA, the CDR3 is TGTGCCAGCAGTTTATCTGGCAGGGGACACGAGCAGTACTTC. This chain connects TRBV27 to TRBJ2-7; weak D call: TRBD1 (6 bases). CDR1 is MNHEY and CDR2 is SMNVEV in the germline V gene (reference sequence). There are 14 residues in the CDR3. V lost 0 bases and J lost 5, with 11 bases in between.

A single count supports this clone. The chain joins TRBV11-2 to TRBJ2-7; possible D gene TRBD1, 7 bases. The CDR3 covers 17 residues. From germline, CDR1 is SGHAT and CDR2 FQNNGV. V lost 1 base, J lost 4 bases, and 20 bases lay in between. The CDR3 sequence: CASSLGRGVQGRYEQYF. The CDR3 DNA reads TGTGCCAGCAGCTTAGGGAGAGGCGTACAGGGGAGGTACGAGCAGTACTTC.

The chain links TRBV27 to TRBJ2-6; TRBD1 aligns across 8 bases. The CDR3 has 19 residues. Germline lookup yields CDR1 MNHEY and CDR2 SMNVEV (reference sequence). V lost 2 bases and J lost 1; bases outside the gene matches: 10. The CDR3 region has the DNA TGTGCCAGCAGTTTAAGGACGACAGGGGCAAGGTCTGGGGCCAACGTCCTGACTTTC. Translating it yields CASSLRTTGARSGANVLTF.

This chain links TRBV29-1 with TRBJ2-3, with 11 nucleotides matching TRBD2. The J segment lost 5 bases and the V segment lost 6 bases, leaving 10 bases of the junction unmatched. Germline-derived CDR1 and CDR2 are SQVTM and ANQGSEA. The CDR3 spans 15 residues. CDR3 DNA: TGCAGCGTAGACCGACTAGCGGGGAGGGGAGATACGCAGTATTTT. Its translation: CSVDRLAGRGDTQYF.

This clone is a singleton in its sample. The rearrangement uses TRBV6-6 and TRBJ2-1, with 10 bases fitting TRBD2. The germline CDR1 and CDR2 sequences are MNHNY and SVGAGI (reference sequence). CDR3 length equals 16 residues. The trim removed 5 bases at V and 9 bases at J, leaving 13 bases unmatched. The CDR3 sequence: CASSPLAGEWDAEQFF. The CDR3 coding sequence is TGTGCCAGCAGTCCTCTAGCGGGAGAGTGGGATGCTGAGCAGTTCTTC.

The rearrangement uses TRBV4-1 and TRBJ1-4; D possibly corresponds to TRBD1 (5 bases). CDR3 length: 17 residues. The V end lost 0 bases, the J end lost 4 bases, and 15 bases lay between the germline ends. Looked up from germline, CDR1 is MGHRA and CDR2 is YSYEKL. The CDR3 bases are TGCGCCAGCAGCCAAGAGAGGATCCAGGGCCTTAATGAAAAACTGTTTTTT. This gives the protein CASSQERIQGLNEKLFF.

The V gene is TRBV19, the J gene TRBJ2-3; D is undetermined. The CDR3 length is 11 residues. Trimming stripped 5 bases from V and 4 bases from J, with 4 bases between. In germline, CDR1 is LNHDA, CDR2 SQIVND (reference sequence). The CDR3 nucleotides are TGTGCCAGTAGTGTTGCAGATACGCAGTATTTT. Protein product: CASSVADTQYF.

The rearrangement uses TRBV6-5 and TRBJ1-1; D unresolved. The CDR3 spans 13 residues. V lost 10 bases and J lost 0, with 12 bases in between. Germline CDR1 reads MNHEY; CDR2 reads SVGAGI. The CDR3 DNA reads TGTGCCACCCGAGGGCAGATGAACACTGAAGCTTTCTTT. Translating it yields CATRGQMNTEAFF.

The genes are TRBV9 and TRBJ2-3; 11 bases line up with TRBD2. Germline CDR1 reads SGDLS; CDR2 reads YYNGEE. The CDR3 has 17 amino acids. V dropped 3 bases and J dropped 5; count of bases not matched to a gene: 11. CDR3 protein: CASSGHIAGGPQDTQYF. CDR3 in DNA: TGTGCCAGCAGCGGGCATATAGCGGGAGGGCCCCAAGATACGCAGTATTTT. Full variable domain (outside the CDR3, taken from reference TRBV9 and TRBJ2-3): DSGVTQTPKHLITATGQRVTLRCSPRSGDLSVYWYQQSLDQGLQFLIQYYNGEERAKGNILERFSAQQFPDLHSELNLSSLELGDSALYFCASSGHIAGGPQDTQYFGPGTRLTVL.

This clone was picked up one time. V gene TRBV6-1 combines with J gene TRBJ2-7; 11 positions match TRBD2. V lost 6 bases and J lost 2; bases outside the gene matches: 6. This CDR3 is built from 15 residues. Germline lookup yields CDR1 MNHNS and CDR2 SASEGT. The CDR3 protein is CASRDSGRVTYEQYF. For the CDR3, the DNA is TGTGCCAGCAGGGATAGCGGGAGGGTTACCTACGAGCAGTACTTC.

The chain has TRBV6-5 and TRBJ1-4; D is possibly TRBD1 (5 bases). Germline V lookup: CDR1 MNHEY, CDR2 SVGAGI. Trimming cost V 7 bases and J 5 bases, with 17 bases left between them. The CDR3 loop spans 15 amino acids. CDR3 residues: CASIPTGTTNEKLFF. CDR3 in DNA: TGTGCCAGCATCCCGACCGGGACGACGAATGAAAAACTGTTTTTT.

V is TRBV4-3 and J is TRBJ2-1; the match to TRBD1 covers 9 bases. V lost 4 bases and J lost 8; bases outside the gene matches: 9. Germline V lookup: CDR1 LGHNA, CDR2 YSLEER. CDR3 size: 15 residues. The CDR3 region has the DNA TGCGCCAGCAGCCCCGGGACAGGGTATTTCCATGAGCAGTTCTTC. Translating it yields CASSPGTGYFHEQFF.

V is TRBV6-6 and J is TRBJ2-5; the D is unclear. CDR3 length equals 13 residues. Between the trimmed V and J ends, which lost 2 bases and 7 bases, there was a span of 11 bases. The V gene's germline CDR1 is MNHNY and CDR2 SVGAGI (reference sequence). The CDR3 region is CASSYPTFGTQYF. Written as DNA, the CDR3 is TGTGCCAGCAGTTACCCTACGTTTGGGACCCAGTACTTC.

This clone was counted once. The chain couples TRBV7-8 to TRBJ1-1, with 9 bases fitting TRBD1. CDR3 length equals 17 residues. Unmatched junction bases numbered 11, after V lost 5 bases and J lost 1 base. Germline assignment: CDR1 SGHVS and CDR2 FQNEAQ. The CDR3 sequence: CASSHPGQGAENTEAFF. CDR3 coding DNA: TGTGCCAGCAGCCACCCGGGACAGGGAGCAGAGAACACTGAAGCTTTCTTT.

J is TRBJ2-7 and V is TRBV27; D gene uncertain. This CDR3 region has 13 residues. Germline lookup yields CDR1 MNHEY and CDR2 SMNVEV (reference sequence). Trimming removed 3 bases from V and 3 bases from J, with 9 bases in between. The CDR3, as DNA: TGTGCCAGCAGTTTTTTCCCGGGCTACGAGCAGTACTTC. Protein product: CASSFFPGYEQYF.

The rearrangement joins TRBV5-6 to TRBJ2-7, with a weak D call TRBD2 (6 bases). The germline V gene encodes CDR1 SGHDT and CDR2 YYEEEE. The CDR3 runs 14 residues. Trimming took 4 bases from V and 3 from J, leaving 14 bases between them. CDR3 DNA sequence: TGTGCCAGCAGCCCCGGGGGTATATACTACGAGCAGTACTTC. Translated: CASSPGGIYYEQYF.

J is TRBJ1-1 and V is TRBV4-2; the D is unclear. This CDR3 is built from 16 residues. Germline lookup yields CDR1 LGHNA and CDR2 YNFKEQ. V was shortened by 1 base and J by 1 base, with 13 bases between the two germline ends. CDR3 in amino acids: CASSQVSEISNTEAFF. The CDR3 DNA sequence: TGTGCCAGCAGCCAAGTGAGTGAGATCTCGAACACTGAAGCTTTCTTT.

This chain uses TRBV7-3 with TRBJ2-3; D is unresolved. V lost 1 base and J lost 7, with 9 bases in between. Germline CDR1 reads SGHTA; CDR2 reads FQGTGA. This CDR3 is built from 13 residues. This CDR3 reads CASSLISGHTQYF. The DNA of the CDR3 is TGTGCCAGCAGCTTAATTTCCGGGCATACGCAGTATTTT. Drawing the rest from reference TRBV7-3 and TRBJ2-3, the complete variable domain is GAGVSQTPSNKVTEKGKYVELRCDPISGHTALYWYRQSLGQGPEFLIYFQGTGAADDSGLPNDRFFAVRPEGSVSTLKIQRTERGDSAVYLCASSLISGHTQYFGPGTRLTVL.

The CDR3 here is CASNPAGGNNEQFF. CDR3 DNA sequence: TGTGCCAGTAATCCAGCGGGAGGGAACAATGAGCAGTTCTTC. This rearrangement joins TRBV19 to TRBJ2-1, with TRBD2 matching over 10 bases. J was trimmed by 5 bases and V by 7 bases; bases with no gene match: 5. This CDR3 is built from 14 residues. Germline V lookup: CDR1 LNHDA, CDR2 SQIVND (reference sequence).

The CDR3 region is CASSFRSMNTEAFF. The CDR3 nucleotides read TGTGCCAGCAGTTTTCGTAGTATGAACACTGAAGCTTTCTTT. The V gene is TRBV6-5, the J gene TRBJ1-1, with D unclear. CDR1 is MNHEY and CDR2 is SVGAGI in the germline V gene. Trimming took 4 bases from V and 0 from J, leaving 9 bases between them. The CDR3 spans 14 residues.

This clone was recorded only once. The CDR3 nucleotides read TGTGCCAGCAGTGAAGAACGACTAAGCCTGGGACCCTCCCACTCCTACGAGCAGTACTTC. As protein: CASSEERLSLGPSHSYEQYF. V usage is TRBV6-1 and J usage is TRBJ2-7, with D tentatively TRBD1 or TRBD2 (5 bases each). Germline V gene lookup returns CDR1 MNHNS and CDR2 SASEGT. This CDR3 is built from 20 residues. Trimming took 1 base from V and 0 from J, leaving 25 bases between them.

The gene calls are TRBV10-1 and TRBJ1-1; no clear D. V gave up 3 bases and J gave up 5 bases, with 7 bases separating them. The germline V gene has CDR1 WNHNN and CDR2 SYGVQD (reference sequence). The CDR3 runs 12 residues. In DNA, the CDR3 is TGCGCCAGCAGTGATGAGTTGACTGAAGCTTTCTTT. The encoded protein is CASSDELTEAFF.

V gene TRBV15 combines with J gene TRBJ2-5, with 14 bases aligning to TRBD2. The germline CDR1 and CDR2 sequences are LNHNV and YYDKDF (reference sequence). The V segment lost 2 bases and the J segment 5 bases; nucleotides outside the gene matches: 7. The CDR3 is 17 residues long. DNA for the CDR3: TGTGCCACCAGCAGACTTGGGACTAGCGGGGGTAGGGAGACCCAGTACTTC. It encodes CATSRLGTSGGRETQYF.

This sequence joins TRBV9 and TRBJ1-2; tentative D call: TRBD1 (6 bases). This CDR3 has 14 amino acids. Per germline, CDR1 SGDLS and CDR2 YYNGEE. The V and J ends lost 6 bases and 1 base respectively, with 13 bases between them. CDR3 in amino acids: CASKSGANNYGYTF. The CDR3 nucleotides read TGTGCCAGCAAGTCAGGGGCGAATAACTATGGCTACACCTTC.

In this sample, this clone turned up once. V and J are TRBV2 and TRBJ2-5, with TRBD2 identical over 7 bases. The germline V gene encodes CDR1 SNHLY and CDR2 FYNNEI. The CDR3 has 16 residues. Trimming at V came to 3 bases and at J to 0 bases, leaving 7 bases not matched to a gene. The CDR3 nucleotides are TGTGCCAGCAGTGATGAAAGGGACTACAACCAAGAGACCCAGTACTTC. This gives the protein CASSDERDYNQETQYF.

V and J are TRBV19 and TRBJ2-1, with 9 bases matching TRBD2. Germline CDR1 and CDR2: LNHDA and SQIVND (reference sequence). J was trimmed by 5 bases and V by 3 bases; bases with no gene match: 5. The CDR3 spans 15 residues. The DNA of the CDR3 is TGTGCCAGTAGTATTAAGCGGGGGGACCACAATGAGCAGTTCTTC. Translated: CASSIKRGDHNEQFF. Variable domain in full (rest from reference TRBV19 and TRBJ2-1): DGGITQSPKYLFRKEGQNVTLSCEQNLNHDAMYWYRQDPGQGLRLIYYSQIVNDFQKGDIAEGYSVSREKKESFPLTVTSAQKNPTAFYLCASSIKRGDHNEQFFGPGTRLTVL.